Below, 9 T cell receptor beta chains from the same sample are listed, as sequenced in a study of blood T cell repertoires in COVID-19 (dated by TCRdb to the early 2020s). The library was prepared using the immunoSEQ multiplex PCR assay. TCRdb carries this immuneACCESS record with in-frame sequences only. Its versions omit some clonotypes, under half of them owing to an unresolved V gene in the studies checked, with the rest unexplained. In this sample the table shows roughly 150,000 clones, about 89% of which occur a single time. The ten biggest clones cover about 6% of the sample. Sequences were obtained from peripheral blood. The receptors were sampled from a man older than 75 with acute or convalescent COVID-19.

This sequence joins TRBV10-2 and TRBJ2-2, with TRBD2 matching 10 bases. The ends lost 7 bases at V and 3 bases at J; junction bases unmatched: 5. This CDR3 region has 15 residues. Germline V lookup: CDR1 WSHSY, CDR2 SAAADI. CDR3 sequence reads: CASTLAGAYTGELFF. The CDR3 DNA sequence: TGCGCCAGCACCCTAGCGGGAGCGTACACCGGGGAGCTGTTTTTT.

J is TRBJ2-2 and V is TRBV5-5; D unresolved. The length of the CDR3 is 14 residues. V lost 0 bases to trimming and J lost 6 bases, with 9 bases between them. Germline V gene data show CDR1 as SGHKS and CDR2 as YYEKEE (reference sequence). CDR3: CASSLVSFSGELFF. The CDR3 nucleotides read TGTGCCAGCAGCTTGGTTAGTTTCTCCGGGGAGCTGTTTTTT.

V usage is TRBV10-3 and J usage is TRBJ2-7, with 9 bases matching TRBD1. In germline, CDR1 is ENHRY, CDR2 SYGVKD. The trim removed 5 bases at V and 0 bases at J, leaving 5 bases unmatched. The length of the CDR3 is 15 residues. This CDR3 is CAISNGQGYSYEQYF. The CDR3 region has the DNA TGTGCCATCAGTAACGGACAGGGGTACTCCTACGAGCAGTACTTC.

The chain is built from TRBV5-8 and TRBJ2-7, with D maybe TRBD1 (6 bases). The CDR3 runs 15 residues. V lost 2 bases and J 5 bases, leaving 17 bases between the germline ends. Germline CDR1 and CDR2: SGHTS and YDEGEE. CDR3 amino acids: CASSLKRDNPDEQYF. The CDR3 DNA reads TGTGCCAGCAGCTTAAAACGGGACAACCCGGACGAGCAGTACTTC. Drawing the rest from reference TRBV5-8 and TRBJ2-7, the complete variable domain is EAGVTQSPTHLIKTRGQQATLRCSPISGHTSVYWYQQALGLGLQFLLWYDEGEERNRGNFPPRFSGRQFPNYSSELNVNALELEDSALYLCASSLKRDNPDEQYFGPGTRLTVT.

In DNA form, the CDR3 reads TGTGCCTGGAGTGTCGAGGTCCACGAGCAGTACTTC. As protein: CAWSVEVHEQYF. This chain links TRBV30 with TRBJ2-7; D unclear. Germline V CDR1 and CDR2: GTSNPN, SVGIG (reference sequence). Deletions cut 0 bases from V and 5 bases from J, with 8 bases between. The length of the CDR3 is 12 residues.

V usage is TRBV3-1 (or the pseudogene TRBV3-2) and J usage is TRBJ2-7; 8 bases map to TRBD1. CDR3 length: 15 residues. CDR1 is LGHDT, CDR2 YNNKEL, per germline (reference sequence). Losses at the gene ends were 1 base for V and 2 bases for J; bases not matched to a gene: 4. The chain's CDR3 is CASSQAPGGTYEQYF. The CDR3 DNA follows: TGTGCCAGCAGCCAAGCCCCAGGGGGCACCTACGAGCAGTACTTC.

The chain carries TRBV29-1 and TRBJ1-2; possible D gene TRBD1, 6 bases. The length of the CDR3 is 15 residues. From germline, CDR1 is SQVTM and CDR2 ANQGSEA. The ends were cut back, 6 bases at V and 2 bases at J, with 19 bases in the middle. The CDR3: CSVLLLLTGNYGYTF. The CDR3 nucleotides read TGCAGCGTGCTCCTCCTCCTGACAGGCAACTATGGCTACACCTTC. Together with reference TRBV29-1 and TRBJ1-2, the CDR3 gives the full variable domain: SAVISQKPSRDICQRGTSLTIQCQVDSQVTMMFWYRQQPGQSLTLIATANQGSEATYESGFVIDKFPISRPNLTFSTLTVSNMSPEDSSIYLCSVLLLLTGNYGYTFGSGTRLTVV.

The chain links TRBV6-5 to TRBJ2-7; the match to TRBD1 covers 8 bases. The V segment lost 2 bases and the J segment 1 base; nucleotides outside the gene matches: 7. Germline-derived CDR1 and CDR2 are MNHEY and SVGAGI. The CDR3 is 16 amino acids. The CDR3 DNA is TGTGCCAGCAGTTACCCTACCGGGACAGGATCCTACGAGCAGTACTTC. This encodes CASSYPTGTGSYEQYF.

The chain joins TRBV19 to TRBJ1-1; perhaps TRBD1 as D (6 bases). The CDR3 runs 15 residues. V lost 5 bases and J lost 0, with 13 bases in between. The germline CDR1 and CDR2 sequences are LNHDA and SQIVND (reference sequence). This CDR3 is CASSARGSMNTEAFF. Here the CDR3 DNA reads TGTGCCAGTAGTGCCAGGGGATCCATGAACACTGAAGCTTTCTTT.